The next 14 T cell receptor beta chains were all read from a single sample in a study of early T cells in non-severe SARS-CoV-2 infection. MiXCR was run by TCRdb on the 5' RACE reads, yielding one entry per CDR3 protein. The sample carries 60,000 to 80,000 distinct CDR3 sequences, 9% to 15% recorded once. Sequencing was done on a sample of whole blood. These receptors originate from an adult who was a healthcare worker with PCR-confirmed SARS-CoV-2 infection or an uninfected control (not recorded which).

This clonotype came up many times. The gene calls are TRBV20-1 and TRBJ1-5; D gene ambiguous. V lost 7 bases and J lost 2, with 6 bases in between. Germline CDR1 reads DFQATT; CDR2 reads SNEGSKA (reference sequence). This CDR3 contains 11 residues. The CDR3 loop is CSVVGNQPQHF. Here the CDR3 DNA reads TGCAGTGTGGTGGGCAATCAGCCCCAGCATTTT.

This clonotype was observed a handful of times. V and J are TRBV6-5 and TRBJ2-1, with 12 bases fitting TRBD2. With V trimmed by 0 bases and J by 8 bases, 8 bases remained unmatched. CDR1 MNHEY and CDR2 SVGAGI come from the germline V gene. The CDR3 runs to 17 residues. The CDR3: CASSYSVLAGGVDEQFF. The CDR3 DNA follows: TGTGCCAGCAGTTACTCGGTACTAGCGGGAGGAGTAGATGAGCAGTTCTTC.

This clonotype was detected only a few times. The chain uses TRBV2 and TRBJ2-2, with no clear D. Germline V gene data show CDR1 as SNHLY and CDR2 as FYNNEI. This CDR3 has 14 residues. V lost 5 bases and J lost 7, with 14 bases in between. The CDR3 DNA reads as TGTGCCAGCAGTCTGGGATTGTGGGGCGGGGAGCTGTTTTTT. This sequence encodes CASSLGLWGGELFF.

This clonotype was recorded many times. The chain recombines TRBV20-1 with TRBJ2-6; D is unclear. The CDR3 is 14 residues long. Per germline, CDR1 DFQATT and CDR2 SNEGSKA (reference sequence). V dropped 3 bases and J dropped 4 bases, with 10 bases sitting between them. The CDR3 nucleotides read TGCAGTGCTAGTGTAGTGGGCGGGGCCAACGTCCTGACTTTC. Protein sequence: CSASVVGGANVLTF.

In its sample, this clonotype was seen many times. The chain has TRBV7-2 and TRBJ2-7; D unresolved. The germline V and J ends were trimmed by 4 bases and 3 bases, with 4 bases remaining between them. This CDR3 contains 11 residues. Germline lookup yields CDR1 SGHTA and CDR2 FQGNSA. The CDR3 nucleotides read TGTGCCAGCAGCTCATACTACGAGCAGTACTTC. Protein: CASSSYYEQYF.

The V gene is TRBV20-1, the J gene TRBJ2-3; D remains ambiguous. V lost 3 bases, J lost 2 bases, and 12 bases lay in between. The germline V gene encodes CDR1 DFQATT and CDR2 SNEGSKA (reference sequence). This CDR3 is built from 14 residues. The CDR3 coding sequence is TGCAGTGCTAGGGCCCAATTACACACAGATACGCAGTATTTT. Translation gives CSARAQLHTDTQYF.

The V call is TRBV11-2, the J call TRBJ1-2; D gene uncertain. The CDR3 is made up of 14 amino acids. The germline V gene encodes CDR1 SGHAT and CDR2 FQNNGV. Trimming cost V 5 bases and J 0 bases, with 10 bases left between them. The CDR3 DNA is TGTGCCAGCAGCGTTCAGACGACTAACTATGGCTACACCTTC. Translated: CASSVQTTNYGYTF.

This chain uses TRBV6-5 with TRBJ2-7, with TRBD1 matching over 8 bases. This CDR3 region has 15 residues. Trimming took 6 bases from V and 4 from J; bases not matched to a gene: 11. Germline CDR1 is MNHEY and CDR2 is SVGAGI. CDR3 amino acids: CASSPGTGGTYEQYF. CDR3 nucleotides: TGTGCCAGCAGCCCCGGGACAGGTGGCACGTACGAGCAGTACTTC.

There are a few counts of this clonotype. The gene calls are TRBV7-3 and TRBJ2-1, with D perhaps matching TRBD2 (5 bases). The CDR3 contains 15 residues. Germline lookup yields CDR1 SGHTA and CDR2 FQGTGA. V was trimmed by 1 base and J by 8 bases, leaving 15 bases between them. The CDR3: CASSLNSGGRDEQFF. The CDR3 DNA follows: TGTGCCAGCAGCTTAAACAGCGGTGGTAGGGATGAGCAGTTCTTC.

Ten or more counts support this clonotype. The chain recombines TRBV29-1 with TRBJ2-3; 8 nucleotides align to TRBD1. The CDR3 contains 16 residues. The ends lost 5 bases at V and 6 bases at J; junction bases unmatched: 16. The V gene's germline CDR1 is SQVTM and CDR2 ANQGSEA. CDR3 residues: CSVIQQGGSIVDTQYF. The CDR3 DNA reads TGCAGCGTTATTCAACAGGGGGGCTCCATTGTGGATACGCAGTATTTT.

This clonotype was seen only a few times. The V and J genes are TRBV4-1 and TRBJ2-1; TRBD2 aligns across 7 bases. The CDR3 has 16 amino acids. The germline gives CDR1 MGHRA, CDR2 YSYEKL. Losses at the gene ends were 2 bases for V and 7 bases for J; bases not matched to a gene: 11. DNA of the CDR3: TGCGCCAGCAGCCAAATACCTAGCGGAGGAGGGAATGAGCAGTTCTTC. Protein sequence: CASSQIPSGGGNEQFF.

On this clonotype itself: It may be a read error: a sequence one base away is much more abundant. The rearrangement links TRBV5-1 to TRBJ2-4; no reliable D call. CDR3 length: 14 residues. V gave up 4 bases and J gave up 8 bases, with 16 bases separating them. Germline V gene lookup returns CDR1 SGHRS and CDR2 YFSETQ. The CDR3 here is CASSPARYGYIQYF. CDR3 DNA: TGCGCCAGCAGCCCCGCCAGGTACGGATACATTCAGTACTTC.

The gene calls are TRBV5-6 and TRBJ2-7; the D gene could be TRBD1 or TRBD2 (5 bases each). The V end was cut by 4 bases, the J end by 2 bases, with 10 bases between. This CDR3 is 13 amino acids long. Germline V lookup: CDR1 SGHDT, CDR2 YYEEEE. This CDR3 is CASSRGPPYEQYF. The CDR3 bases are TGTGCCAGCAGCCGGGGACCTCCCTACGAGCAGTACTTC.

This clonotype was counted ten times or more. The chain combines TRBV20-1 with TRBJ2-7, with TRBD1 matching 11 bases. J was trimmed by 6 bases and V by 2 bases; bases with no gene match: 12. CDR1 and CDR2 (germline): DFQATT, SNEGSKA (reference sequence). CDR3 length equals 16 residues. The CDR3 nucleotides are TGCAGTGCTAGACCCCGTTGGACAGGGGGCTCTCGCGAGCAGTACTTC. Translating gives CSARPRWTGGSREQYF.